The 6 T cell receptor beta chains given below trace back to one sample, sequenced in a study of T cells in localized non-small cell lung cancer. Sequencing was performed with immunoSEQ multiplex PCR; in TCRdb, only in-frame clones are kept and a portion is missing. The sample includes roughly 38,000 clones, around 87% of them seen just once. Sample: peripheral blood, taken before any cancer treatment. All receptors come from a man between 18 and 49 years old with stage I lung adenocarcinoma.

The chain carries TRBV5-1 and TRBJ1-1, with TRBD1 as a possible D gene (6 bases). The length of the CDR3 is 15 residues. Germline lookup yields CDR1 SGHRS and CDR2 YFSETQ. V was trimmed by 2 bases and J by 10 bases, leaving 21 bases between them. In nucleotides, the CDR3 is TGCGCCAGCAGCTTACTCATTCCAGGGGTAGATCGAGCTTTCTTT. It translates to CASSLLIPGVDRAFF.

This chain connects TRBV23-1 to TRBJ1-1, with TRBD1 as a possible D gene (6 bases). TRBV23-1 falls under the ORF class, with uncertain function. This CDR3 has 18 residues. Trimming pared 4 bases from V and 4 bases from J, leaving 25 bases between. The CDR3 DNA sequence: TGCGCCAGCAGTCTTCCCGGACAGACTAAAAATCGGGGCACTGAAGCTTTCTTT. This encodes CASSLPGQTKNRGTEAFF.

The rearrangement joins TRBV4-2 to TRBJ2-1; no clear D gene. CDR3 length: 14 residues. V dropped 0 bases and J dropped 8 bases, with 11 bases sitting between them. Germline V gene lookup returns CDR1 LGHNA and CDR2 YNFKEQ. This chain's CDR3 is CASSQDQPRDEQFF. The CDR3 DNA reads TGTGCCAGCAGCCAAGATCAGCCCCGGGATGAGCAGTTCTTC.

V gene TRBV5-4 combines with J gene TRBJ1-4; the D gene is possibly TRBD1 (5 bases). The V end lost 0 bases, the J end lost 8 bases, and 11 bases lay between the germline ends. There are 14 residues in the CDR3. The germline V gene has CDR1 SGHNT and CDR2 YYREEE (reference sequence). CDR3 residues: CASSLGGEREKLFF. The CDR3 DNA reads as TGTGCCAGCAGCTTGGGAGGGGAGCGGGAAAAACTGTTTTTT.

This clone was counted between two and nine times. The V call is TRBV5-1, the J call TRBJ2-7; tentatively, D is TRBD2 (5 bases). V was shortened by 4 bases and J by 7 bases, with 18 bases between the two germline ends. Germline CDR1 is SGHRS and CDR2 is YFSETQ. The CDR3 contains 14 residues. The CDR3 DNA reads TGCGCCAGCAGCGAAGGAGCGGCTCCGGGTGAGCAGTACTTC. It codes for CASSEGAAPGEQYF.

The V and J genes are TRBV19 and TRBJ1-5, with TRBD1 identical over 8 bases. V lost 6 bases, J lost 3 bases, and 7 bases stayed unmatched. Germline loops: CDR1 LNHDA, CDR2 SQIVND (reference sequence). There are 15 residues in the CDR3. The CDR3 is CASRGTGGNNQPQHF. As DNA, the CDR3 is TGTGCCAGTAGGGGGACAGGCGGAAACAATCAGCCCCAGCATTTT.